This TCR beta chain was found in a study of CD8 T cells in Susac syndrome. Study-wide points: By the study's own acknowledgment, its TCR sequencing and HLA analysis included relatively few individuals.

As concerns this clonotype: Its antigen is unknown.

TCR beta from blood CD8+ and CD4+ T cells was sequenced. Purification of the CD8+ and CD4+ T cells relied on negative isolation, and TEMRA cells underwent FACS enrichment. Reverse transcription of roughly 0.5 to 1 ug RNA was performed with random hexamers. A multiplex approach, immunoSEQ multiplex PCR, amplified TCR beta CDR3 across 54 Vbeta and 13 Jbeta. MiXCR, applied by TCRdb to the immunoSEQ multiplex PCR reads, yields one record per CDR3 protein. The profile shows roughly 170,000 distinct CDR3 sequences, around 93% of them singletons. Germline loops: CDR1 SGHTA, CDR2 FQGNSA. The CDR3 spans 16 residues. The V and J ends lost 6 bases and 6 bases respectively, with 23 bases between them.

The rearrangement uses TRBV7-2 and TRBJ1-2, with D maybe TRBD1 (6 bases). This sequence originates from a human donor with multiple sclerosis. Specimen: CD4+ T cells from PBMCs. The CDR3 here is CASSSRNRVPMDGYTF. CDR3 in DNA: TGTGCCAGCAGTTCCAGAAACAGGGTTCCTATGGATGGCTACACCTTC.